This TCR beta chain was captured by sequencing in a study of blood T cell repertoires in COVID-19. Study details: PBMCs, B-cell-depleted T cells, or T cells were the source of the cDNA or gDNA that made up the material.

Measured with immunoSEQ multiplex PCR; TCRdb has only the in-frame clones, and not every one. The sample consists of some 140,000 clones, about three quarters of them appearing once. There are a few counts of this clone. Germline V gives CDR1 LNHDA, CDR2 SQIVND (reference sequence). V lost 5 bases to trimming and J lost 1 base, with 9 bases between them. This CDR3 contains 14 residues. This chain uses TRBV19 with TRBJ1-5, with no clear D. Input material: peripheral blood. The source is a man aged 80 or over with acute or convalescent COVID-19. The CDR3, as DNA: TGTGCCAGTAGTTCCAGTGCCAGCAATCAGCCCCAGCATTTT. This gives the protein CASSSSASNQPQHF.